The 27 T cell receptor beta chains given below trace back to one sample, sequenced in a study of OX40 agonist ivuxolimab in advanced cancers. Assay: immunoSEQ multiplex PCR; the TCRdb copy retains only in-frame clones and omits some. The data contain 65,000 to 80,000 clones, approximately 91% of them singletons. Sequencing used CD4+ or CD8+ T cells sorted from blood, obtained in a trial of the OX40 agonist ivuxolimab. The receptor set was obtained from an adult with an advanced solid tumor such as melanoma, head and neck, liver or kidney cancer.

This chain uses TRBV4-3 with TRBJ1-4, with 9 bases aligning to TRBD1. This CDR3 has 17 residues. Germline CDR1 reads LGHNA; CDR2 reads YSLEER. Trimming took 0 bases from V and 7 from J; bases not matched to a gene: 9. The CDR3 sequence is CASSQDFGTGYGEKLFF. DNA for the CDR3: TGCGCCAGCAGCCAAGATTTCGGGACAGGGTATGGTGAAAAACTGTTTTTT.

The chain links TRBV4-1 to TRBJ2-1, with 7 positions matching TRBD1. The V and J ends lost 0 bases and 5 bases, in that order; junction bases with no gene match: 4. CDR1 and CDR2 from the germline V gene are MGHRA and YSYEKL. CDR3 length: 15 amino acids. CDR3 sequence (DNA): TGCGCCAGCAGCCAAGATGCGGACAGGAACAATGAGCAGTTCTTC. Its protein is CASSQDADRNNEQFF.

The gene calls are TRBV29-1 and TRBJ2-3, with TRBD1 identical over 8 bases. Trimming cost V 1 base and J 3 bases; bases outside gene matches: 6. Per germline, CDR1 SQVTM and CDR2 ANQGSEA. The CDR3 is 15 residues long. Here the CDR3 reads CSVEGFGTGTDTQYF. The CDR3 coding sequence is TGCAGCGTTGAAGGGTTTGGGACAGGAACAGATACGCAGTATTTT.

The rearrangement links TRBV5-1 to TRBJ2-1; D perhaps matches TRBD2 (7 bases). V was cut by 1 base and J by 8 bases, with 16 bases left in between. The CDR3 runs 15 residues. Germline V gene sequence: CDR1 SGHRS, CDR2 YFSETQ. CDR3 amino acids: CASSLMGGPGDEQFF. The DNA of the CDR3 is TGCGCCAGCAGCTTGATGGGGGGGCCGGGGGATGAGCAGTTCTTC.

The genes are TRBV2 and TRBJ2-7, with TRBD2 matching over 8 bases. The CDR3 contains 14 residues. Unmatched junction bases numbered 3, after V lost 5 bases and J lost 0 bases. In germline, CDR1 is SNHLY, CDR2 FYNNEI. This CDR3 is CASSTGTSSYEQYF. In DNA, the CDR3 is TGTGCCAGCAGTACCGGGACTAGCTCCTACGAGCAGTACTTC.

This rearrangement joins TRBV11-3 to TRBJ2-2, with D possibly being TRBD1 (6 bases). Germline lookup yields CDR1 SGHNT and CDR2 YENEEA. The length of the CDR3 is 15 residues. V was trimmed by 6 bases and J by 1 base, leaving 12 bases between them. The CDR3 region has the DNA TGTGCCAGCAGGCGTCAGGGGTTGAACACCGGGGAGCTGTTTTTT. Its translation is CASRRQGLNTGELFF.

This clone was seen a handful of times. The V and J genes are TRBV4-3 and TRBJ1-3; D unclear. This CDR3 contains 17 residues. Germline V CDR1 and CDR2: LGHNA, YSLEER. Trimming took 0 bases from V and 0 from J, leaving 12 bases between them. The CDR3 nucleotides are TGCGCCAGCAGCCAAGATGCCACGGCTAGCTCTGGAAACACCATATATTTT. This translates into CASSQDATASSGNTIYF.

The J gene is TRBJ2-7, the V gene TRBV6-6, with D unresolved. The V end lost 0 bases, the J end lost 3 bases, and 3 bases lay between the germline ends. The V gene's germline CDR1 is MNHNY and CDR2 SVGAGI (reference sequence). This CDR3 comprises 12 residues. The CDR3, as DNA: TGTGCCAGCAGTTACTCCCACTACGAGCAGTACTTC. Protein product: CASSYSHYEQYF.

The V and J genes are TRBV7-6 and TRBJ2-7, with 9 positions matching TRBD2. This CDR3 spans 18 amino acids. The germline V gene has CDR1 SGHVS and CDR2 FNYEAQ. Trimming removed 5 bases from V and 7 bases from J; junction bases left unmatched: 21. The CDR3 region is CASSPRRDGAGGRGEQYF. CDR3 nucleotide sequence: TGTGCCAGCAGCCCAAGGAGGGATGGGGCGGGAGGGCGTGGGGAGCAGTACTTC.

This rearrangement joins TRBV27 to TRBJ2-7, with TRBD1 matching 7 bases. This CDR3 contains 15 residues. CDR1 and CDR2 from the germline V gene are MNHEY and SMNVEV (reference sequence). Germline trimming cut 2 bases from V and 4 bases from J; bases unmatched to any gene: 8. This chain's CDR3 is CASSLSGGQRYEQYF. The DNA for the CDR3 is TGTGCCAGCAGTTTAAGTGGGGGACAGAGGTACGAGCAGTACTTC.

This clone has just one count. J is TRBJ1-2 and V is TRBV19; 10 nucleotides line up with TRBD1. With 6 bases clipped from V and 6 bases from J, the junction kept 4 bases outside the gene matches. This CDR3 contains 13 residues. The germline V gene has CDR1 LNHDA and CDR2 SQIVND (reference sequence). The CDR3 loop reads CASRGQGKNGYTF. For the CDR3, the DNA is TGTGCCAGTAGGGGACAGGGGAAGAATGGCTACACCTTC.

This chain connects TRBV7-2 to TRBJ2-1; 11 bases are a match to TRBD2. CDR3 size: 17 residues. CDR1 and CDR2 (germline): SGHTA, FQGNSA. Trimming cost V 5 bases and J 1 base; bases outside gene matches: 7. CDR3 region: CASSLTSGRGSYNEQFF. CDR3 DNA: TGTGCCAGCAGCCTTACTAGCGGGAGAGGGTCCTACAATGAGCAGTTCTTC.

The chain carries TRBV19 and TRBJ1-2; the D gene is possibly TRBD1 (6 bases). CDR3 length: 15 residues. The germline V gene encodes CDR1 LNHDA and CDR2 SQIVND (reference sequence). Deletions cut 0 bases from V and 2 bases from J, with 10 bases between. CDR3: CASSIEGQGNYGYTF. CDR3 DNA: TGTGCCAGTAGTATAGAAGGGCAGGGGAACTATGGCTACACCTTC. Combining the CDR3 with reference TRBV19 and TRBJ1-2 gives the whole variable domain DGGITQSPKYLFRKEGQNVTLSCEQNLNHDAMYWYRQDPGQGLRLIYYSQIVNDFQKGDIAEGYSVSREKKESFPLTVTSAQKNPTAFYLCASSIEGQGNYGYTFGSGTRLTVV.

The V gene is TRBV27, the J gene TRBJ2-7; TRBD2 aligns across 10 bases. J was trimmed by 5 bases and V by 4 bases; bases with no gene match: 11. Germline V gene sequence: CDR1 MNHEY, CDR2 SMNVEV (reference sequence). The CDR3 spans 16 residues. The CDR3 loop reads CASSSRLAGVAHEQYF. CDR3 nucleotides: TGTGCCAGCAGTTCCCGCCTAGCGGGGGTGGCCCACGAGCAGTACTTC.

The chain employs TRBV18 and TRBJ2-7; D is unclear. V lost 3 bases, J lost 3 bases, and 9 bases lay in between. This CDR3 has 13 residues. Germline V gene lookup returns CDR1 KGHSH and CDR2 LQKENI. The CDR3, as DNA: TGTGCCAGCTCACCCGCGGCGAGCTACGAGCAGTACTTC. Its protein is CASSPAASYEQYF.

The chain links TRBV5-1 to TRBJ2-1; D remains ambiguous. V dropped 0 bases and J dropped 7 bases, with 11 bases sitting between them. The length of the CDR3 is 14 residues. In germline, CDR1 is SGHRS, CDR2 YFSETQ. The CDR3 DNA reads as TGCGCCAGCAGCTTGGAGGCGCAGAGGAATGAGCAGTTCTTC. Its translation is CASSLEAQRNEQFF.

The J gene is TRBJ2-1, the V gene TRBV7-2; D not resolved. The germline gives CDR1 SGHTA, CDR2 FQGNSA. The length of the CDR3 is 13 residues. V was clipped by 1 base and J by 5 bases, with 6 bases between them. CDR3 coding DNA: TGTGCCAGCAGCTTAGACCATAACAATGAGCAGTTCTTC. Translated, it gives CASSLDHNNEQFF.

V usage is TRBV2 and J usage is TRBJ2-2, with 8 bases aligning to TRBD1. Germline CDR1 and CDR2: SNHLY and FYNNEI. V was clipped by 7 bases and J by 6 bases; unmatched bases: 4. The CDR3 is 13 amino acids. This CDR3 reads CASILQGAGELFF. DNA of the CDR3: TGTGCCAGCATCCTACAGGGGGCCGGGGAGCTGTTTTTT.

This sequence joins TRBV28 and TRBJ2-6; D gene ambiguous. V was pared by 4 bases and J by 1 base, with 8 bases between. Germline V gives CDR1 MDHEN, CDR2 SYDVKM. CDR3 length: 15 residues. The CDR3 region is CASSWRQSGANVLTF. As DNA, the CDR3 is TGTGCCAGCAGTTGGCGGCAATCTGGGGCCAACGTCCTGACTTTC. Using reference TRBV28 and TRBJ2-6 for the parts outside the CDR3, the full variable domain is DVKVTQSSRYLVKRTGEKVFLECVQDMDHENMFWYRQDPGLGLRLIYFSYDVKMKEKGDIPEGYSVSREKKERFSLILESASTNQTSMYLCASSWRQSGANVLTFGAGSRLTVL.

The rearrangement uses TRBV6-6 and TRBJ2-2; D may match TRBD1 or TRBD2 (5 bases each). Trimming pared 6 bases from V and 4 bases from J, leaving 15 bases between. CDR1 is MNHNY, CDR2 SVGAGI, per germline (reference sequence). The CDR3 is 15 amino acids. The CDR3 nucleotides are TGTGCCAGCAGGGCCGGGACGGTGGGCACCGGGGAGCTGTTTTTT. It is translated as CASRAGTVGTGELFF.

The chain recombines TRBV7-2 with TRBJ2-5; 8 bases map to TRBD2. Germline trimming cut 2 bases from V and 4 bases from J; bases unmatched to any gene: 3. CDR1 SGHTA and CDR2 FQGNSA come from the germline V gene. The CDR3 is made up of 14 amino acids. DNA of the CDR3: TGTGCCAGCAGCTTATTAGCGGGACTAGAGACCCAGTACTTC. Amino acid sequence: CASSLLAGLETQYF.

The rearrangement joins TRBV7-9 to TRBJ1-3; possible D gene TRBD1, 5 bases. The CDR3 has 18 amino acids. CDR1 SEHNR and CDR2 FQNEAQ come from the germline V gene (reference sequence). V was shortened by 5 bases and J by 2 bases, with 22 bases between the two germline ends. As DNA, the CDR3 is TGTGCCAGCAGCCCATTAATCAGGGAAAATGCCCCTGGAAACACCATATATTTT. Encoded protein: CASSPLIRENAPGNTIYF.

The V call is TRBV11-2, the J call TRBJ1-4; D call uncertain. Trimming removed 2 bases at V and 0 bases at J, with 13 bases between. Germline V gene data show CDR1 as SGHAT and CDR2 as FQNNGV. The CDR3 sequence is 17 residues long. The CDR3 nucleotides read TGTGCCAGCAGCTTACTTCGGTCGATTGCAACTAATGAAAAACTGTTTTTT. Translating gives CASSLLRSIATNEKLFF.

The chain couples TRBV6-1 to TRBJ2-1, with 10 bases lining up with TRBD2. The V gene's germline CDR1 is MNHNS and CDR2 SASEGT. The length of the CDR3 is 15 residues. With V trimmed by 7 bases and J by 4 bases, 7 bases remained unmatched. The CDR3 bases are TGTGCCAGCAAGACTAGCGGGCAAGAATACAATGAGCAGTTCTTC. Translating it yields CASKTSGQEYNEQFF.

CDR3 protein: CASGIIRGLYEQYF. The CDR3 DNA reads TGTGCTAGTGGAATAATCAGGGGTCTCTACGAGCAGTACTTC. The chain employs TRBV12-5 and TRBJ2-7, with D possibly being TRBD1 (6 bases). The CDR3 extends over 14 amino acids. The ends were cut back, 6 bases at V and 3 bases at J, with 15 bases in the middle. Germline lookup yields CDR1 LGHNT and CDR2 FRNRAP.

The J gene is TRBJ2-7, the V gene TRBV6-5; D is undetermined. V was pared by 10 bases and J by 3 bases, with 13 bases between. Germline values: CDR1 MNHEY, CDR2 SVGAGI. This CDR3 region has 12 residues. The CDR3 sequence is CATIGPNYEQYF. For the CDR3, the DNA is TGTGCCACAATTGGACCGAACTACGAGCAGTACTTC.

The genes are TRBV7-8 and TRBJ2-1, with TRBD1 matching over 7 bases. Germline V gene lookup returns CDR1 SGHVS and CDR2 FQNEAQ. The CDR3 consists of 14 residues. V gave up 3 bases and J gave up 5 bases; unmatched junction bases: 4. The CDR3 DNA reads TGTGCCAGCAGCTTCGGACAGGTACACAATGAGCAGTTCTTC. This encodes CASSFGQVHNEQFF.